One sample yielded the 28 T cell receptor beta chains listed below, sequenced in a study of blood T cell repertoires in COVID-19. Libraries were prepared by immunoSEQ multiplex PCR; TCRdb keeps only in-frame clonotypes and omits some of them. The sample has approximately 140,000 clones, 82% seen once; the top ten hold around 15%. Sequencing input: peripheral blood. These receptor sequences come from a human donor with acute or convalescent COVID-19. The donor label of this sample is uncertain.

This clone was recorded only once. The J gene is TRBJ1-2, the V gene TRBV7-6; 7 bases are shared with TRBD1. Germline CDR1 SGHVS, CDR2 FNYEAQ. With V trimmed by 3 bases and J by 7 bases, 8 bases remained unmatched. This CDR3 spans 14 amino acids. In DNA form, the CDR3 reads TGTGCCAGCAGCTTGTATGAAGGGGGCGGTGGCTACACCTTC. This codes for CASSLYEGGGGYTF.

The chain carries TRBV7-2 and TRBJ1-5; the match to TRBD1 covers 9 bases. The CDR3 contains 16 residues. From germline, CDR1 is SGHTA and CDR2 FQGNSA. The V gene end was trimmed by 5 bases and the J gene end by 6 bases; junction bases not matched to a gene: 11. CDR3: CASSLLGTGIRQPQHF. The CDR3 bases are TGTGCCAGCAGCCTATTGGGGACAGGGATACGTCAGCCCCAGCATTTT.

The chain has TRBV3-1 (or the pseudogene TRBV3-2) and TRBJ2-5; D ambiguous. The CDR3 has 14 amino acids. Between the trimmed V and J ends, which lost 0 bases and 2 bases, there was a span of 7 bases. Germline loops: CDR1 LGHDT, CDR2 YNNKEL (reference sequence). This chain's CDR3 is CASSQDRFQETQYF. The CDR3 DNA reads TGTGCCAGCAGCCAAGACCGGTTTCAAGAGACCCAGTACTTC.

This clone was seen repeatedly, ten times or more. The V and J genes are TRBV3-1 (or the pseudogene TRBV3-2) and TRBJ2-7; D gene ambiguous. The germline V gene encodes CDR1 LGHDT and CDR2 YNNKEL (reference sequence). Trimming pared 4 bases from V and 0 bases from J, leaving 13 bases between. CDR3 length: 15 amino acids. In DNA form, the CDR3 reads TGTGCCAGCAGCCGATCCGAGACATACTCCTACGAGCAGTACTTC. It encodes CASSRSETYSYEQYF.

J is TRBJ2-7 and V is TRBV10-2; weak D call: TRBD1 (5 bases). CDR3 size: 14 residues. Germline V lookup: CDR1 WSHSY, CDR2 SAAADI. V shed 4 bases and J shed 1 base, with 11 bases lying between them. The CDR3, as DNA: TGCGCCAGCAGTGTGAGGACACCATCCTACGAGCAGTACTTC. Translation gives CASSVRTPSYEQYF.

The gene calls are TRBV2 and TRBJ1-4; TRBD1 agrees at 7 bases. Per the germline V gene, CDR1 is SNHLY and CDR2 is FYNNEI. The CDR3 has 15 residues. Trimming took 4 bases from V and 8 from J; bases not matched to a gene: 10. This CDR3 is CASSVRGTALEKLFF. The CDR3 DNA reads TGTGCCAGCAGTGTCCGAGGGACAGCTTTGGAAAAACTGTTTTTT.

The genes are TRBV10-2 and TRBJ2-7; TRBD1 matches at 11 bases. The CDR3 contains 15 residues. Germline V lookup: CDR1 WSHSY, CDR2 SAAADI. V shed 4 bases, J shed 2 bases, and the junction held 4 bases outside the gene matches. This chain's CDR3 is CASSGRGQGAYEQYF. In nucleotides, the CDR3 is TGCGCCAGCAGTGGTCGGGGACAGGGGGCCTACGAGCAGTACTTC.

V is TRBV7-9 and J is TRBJ2-3; the match to TRBD1 covers 7 bases. Germline lookup yields CDR1 SEHNR and CDR2 FQNEAQ (reference sequence). Trimming removed 6 bases from V and 1 base from J; junction bases left unmatched: 4. This CDR3 contains 14 residues. CDR3: CASRITGGTDTQYF. The CDR3 DNA follows: TGTGCCAGCAGAATAACAGGGGGCACAGATACGCAGTATTTT.

This clone occurred a few times. The J gene is TRBJ1-2, the V gene TRBV3-1 (or the pseudogene TRBV3-2); possibly TRBD1 for D (6 bases). The germline CDR1 and CDR2 sequences are LGHDT and YNNKEL (reference sequence). CDR3 size: 15 residues. V was pared by 1 base and J by 8 bases, with 17 bases between. The CDR3 spells CASSQGGGHTVGYTF. The DNA for the CDR3 is TGTGCCAGCAGCCAAGGAGGGGGACACACCGTGGGCTACACCTTC.

Only one count was recorded for this clone. The chain recombines TRBV11-3 with TRBJ2-7, with 7 bases that match TRBD1. CDR1 is SGHNT, CDR2 YENEEA, per germline. After removal of 5 bases from V and 0 bases from J, the junction contained 7 bases not matched to a gene. This CDR3 spans 15 amino acids. For the CDR3, the DNA is TGTGCCAGCAGCCTCGGGACAGTTGACTCCTACGAGCAGTACTTC. The encoded protein is CASSLGTVDSYEQYF.

In this sample, this clone turned up a few times. This chain links TRBV10-1 with TRBJ2-7; the match to TRBD1 covers 9 bases. This CDR3 region has 14 residues. Unmatched junction bases numbered 4, after V lost 4 bases and J lost 3 bases. Germline V lookup: CDR1 WNHNN, CDR2 SYGVQD (reference sequence). The chain's CDR3 is CASSARQGGYEQYF. CDR3 nucleotides: TGCGCCAGCAGTGCTCGACAGGGGGGCTACGAGCAGTACTTC.

The CDR3: CAISDGTGAYGYTF. DNA of the CDR3: TGTGCCATCAGTGACGGGACAGGGGCCTATGGCTACACCTTC. The V and J genes are TRBV10-3 and TRBJ1-2; 10 bases map to TRBD1. The trim removed 3 bases at V and 4 bases at J, leaving 2 bases unmatched. Germline V gives CDR1 ENHRY, CDR2 SYGVKD. The CDR3 consists of 14 residues.

V is TRBV6-6 and J is TRBJ1-1, with TRBD1 identical over 9 bases. Germline CDR1 MNHNY, CDR2 SVGAGI (reference sequence). This CDR3 region has 16 residues. J was trimmed by 11 bases and V by 2 bases; bases with no gene match: 15. CDR3 in amino acids: CASSYGPGQGLTGAFF. CDR3 nucleotides: TGTGCCAGCAGTTACGGGCCGGGACAGGGACTAACAGGGGCTTTCTTT.

The chain couples TRBV6-2 or TRBV6-3 to TRBJ1-6, with D possibly matching TRBD1 (6 bases). CDR1 is MNHEY, CDR2 SVGEGT, per germline. The CDR3 is 15 amino acids. Between the trimmed V and J ends, which lost 0 bases and 7 bases, there was a span of 10 bases. This CDR3 reads CASSYSSRGNSPLHF. As DNA, the CDR3 is TGTGCCAGCAGTTACTCGTCCAGGGGAAATTCACCCCTCCACTTT.

This sequence joins TRBV9 and TRBJ2-7; TRBD1 matches 9 bases. V trimming: 7 bases; J trimming: 6 bases; junction bases outside the gene matches: 17. This CDR3 is 16 amino acids long. Germline-derived CDR1 and CDR2 are SGDLS and YYNGEE. The CDR3 DNA follows: TGTGCCAGCTCTCGGACCGCTACAGGGGGCTCTAGCGAGCAGTACTTC. Encoded protein: CASSRTATGGSSEQYF.

V gene TRBV29-1 combines with J gene TRBJ1-1; unclear D gene. Germline lookup yields CDR1 SQVTM and CDR2 ANQGSEA. V gave up 4 bases and J gave up 8 bases, with 11 bases separating them. This CDR3 is built from 11 residues. The CDR3 loop is CSVVSGSEAFF. The CDR3 DNA is TGCAGCGTTGTTTCGGGGAGCGAAGCTTTCTTT.

The rearrangement joins TRBV6-5 to TRBJ2-1; D might be TRBD1 (6 bases). The CDR3 has 15 amino acids. V lost 4 bases, J lost 1 base, and 11 bases lay in between. The germline V gene has CDR1 MNHEY and CDR2 SVGAGI. Here the CDR3 reads CASSSRDKSYNEQFF. CDR3 in DNA: TGTGCCAGCAGTTCCCGGGACAAGTCCTACAATGAGCAGTTCTTC.

The chain couples TRBV6-1 to TRBJ1-2; D is uncertain. With 0 bases removed from V and 7 bases from J, the gap between germline ends came to 12 bases. CDR1 is MNHNS and CDR2 is SASEGT in the germline V gene. CDR3 length: 14 amino acids. CDR3 region: CASSEAPTRGGYTF. The CDR3 coding sequence is TGTGCCAGCAGTGAAGCCCCGACGCGAGGTGGCTACACCTTC.

This clone has more than one count but fewer than ten. The chain joins TRBV9 to TRBJ2-5; 7 bases map to TRBD2. CDR3 length equals 16 residues. The germline gives CDR1 SGDLS, CDR2 YYNGEE. The trim removed 4 bases at V and 5 bases at J, leaving 14 bases unmatched. CDR3 in DNA: TGTGCCAGCAGCCCGCGGGGGTCGGGGGAGTGGGAGACCCAGTACTTC. It encodes CASSPRGSGEWETQYF.

This rearrangement joins TRBV27 to TRBJ1-2; D unclear. The CDR3 consists of 12 residues. V lost 4 bases and J 7 bases, leaving 10 bases between the germline ends. CDR1 and CDR2 (germline): MNHEY, SMNVEV (reference sequence). The CDR3 DNA reads as TGTGCCAGCAGTTCCATGGCTGGTGGCTACACCTTC. This codes for CASSSMAGGYTF.

The chain uses TRBV2 and TRBJ2-3, with 8 bases identical to TRBD2. This CDR3 is built from 16 residues. In germline, CDR1 is SNHLY, CDR2 FYNNEI. The ends lost 1 base at V and 1 base at J; junction bases unmatched: 4. The CDR3 coding sequence is TGTGCCAGCAGTGAAGGCGGGGGGCTGGGCACAGATACGCAGTATTTT. Translating it yields CASSEGGGLGTDTQYF.

This sequence joins TRBV5-4 and TRBJ2-3; no clear D. Germline V gene sequence: CDR1 SGHNT, CDR2 YYREEE (reference sequence). V lost 0 bases and J 6 bases, leaving 11 bases between the germline ends. The CDR3 is 14 amino acids. DNA for the CDR3: TGTGCCAGCAGCTTGGTTTCTCGAGCGGATACGCAGTATTTT. It encodes CASSLVSRADTQYF. Full variable domain (remainder filled in from reference TRBV5-4 and TRBJ2-3): ETGVTQSPTHLIKTRGQQVTLRCSSQSGHNTVSWYQQALGQGPQFIFQYYREEENGRGNFPPRFSGLQFPNYSSELNVNALELDDSALYLCASSLVSRADTQYFGPGTRLTVL.

This clone came up a few times. The chain has TRBV19 and TRBJ2-5; 7 nucleotides match TRBD1. The germline gives CDR1 LNHDA, CDR2 SQIVND (reference sequence). The V segment lost 4 bases and the J segment 5 bases; nucleotides outside the gene matches: 10. The CDR3 sequence is 15 residues long. The CDR3 nucleotides are TGTGCCAGTAGTACCACCGGACAGGTTGATGAGACCCAGTACTTC. Amino acids: CASSTTGQVDETQYF.

The rearrangement uses TRBV19 and TRBJ1-2; 12 nucleotides align to TRBD1. The trim removed 8 bases at V and 2 bases at J, leaving 12 bases unmatched. Germline V gene lookup returns CDR1 LNHDA and CDR2 SQIVND (reference sequence). This CDR3 region has 17 residues. Written as DNA, the CDR3 is TGTGCCAGTCGGCACCGGGACAGGGGGCTTTGGAACTATGGCTACACCTTC. This translates into CASRHRDRGLWNYGYTF.

The rearrangement joins TRBV5-4 to TRBJ1-2; 9 positions agree with TRBD1. CDR1 is SGHNT and CDR2 is YYREEE in the germline V gene (reference sequence). There are 13 residues in the CDR3. Trimming at V came to 3 bases and at J to 4 bases, leaving 1 base not matched to a gene. The CDR3 reads CASSSTGGYGYTF. The CDR3 nucleotides read TGTGCCAGCAGCTCGACAGGGGGCTATGGCTACACCTTC.

This clone was counted between two and nine times. The CDR3 spells CASTSEADQPQHF. CDR3 bases: TGTGCCAGCACCTCCGAGGCGGATCAGCCCCAGCATTTT. The V call is TRBV6-5, the J call TRBJ1-5; D not resolved. This CDR3 is 13 amino acids long. The germline V and J ends were trimmed by 7 bases and 5 bases, with 12 bases remaining between them. Germline loops: CDR1 MNHEY, CDR2 SVGAGI.

The chain couples TRBV9 to TRBJ1-2, with D possibly being TRBD1 (5 bases). The V and J ends lost 4 bases and 4 bases respectively, with 14 bases between them. This CDR3 spans 14 amino acids. Germline lookup yields CDR1 SGDLS and CDR2 YYNGEE. CDR3 sequence reads: CASSPRPQGYGYTF. The CDR3, as DNA: TGTGCCAGCAGCCCCCGACCCCAGGGCTATGGCTACACCTTC.

The chain has TRBV5-1 and TRBJ2-2, with 12 bases identical to TRBD1. Germline V lookup: CDR1 SGHRS, CDR2 YFSETQ. V shed 0 bases and J 5 bases; nucleotides not matched to a gene: 5. The CDR3 is made up of 17 amino acids. The CDR3 nucleotides read TGCGCCAGCAGCTTGGGCCTGGGACAGGGGGCTACCGGGGAGCTGTTTTTT. The encoded protein is CASSLGLGQGATGELFF.